Each of the 22 T cell receptor beta chains below was sequenced from the same sample in a study of Graves' ophthalmopathy and Graves' hyperthyroidism. Using RNA transcripts, the TCR beta CDR3 regions were amplified. An opening RT-PCR round employed HTBI primers and preceded a second-round multiplex PCR. From the multiplex PCR reads, TCRdb called clonotypes with MiXCR, one entry per CDR3 protein. The profile covers roughly 420,000 distinct CDR3 sequences, with around 21% appearing a single time and around 3.2% taken by the ten largest. Sequencing was done on a sample of peripheral blood. The receptors stem from a woman younger than 30 with stable Graves' hyperthyroidism.

This clonotype came up many times. This rearrangement joins TRBV14 to TRBJ2-7, with 10 bases identical to TRBD1. The germline CDR1 and CDR2 sequences are SGHDN and FVKESK. The CDR3 extends over 15 amino acids. With V trimmed by 2 bases and J by 10 bases, 11 bases remained unmatched. The CDR3 region has the DNA TGTGCCAGCAGCCAACGGGACAGGGGTTTGTTAAGTCAGTACTTC. Amino acids: CASSQRDRGLLSQYF.

This clonotype was seen ten or more times. J is TRBJ2-7 and V is TRBV7-6, with D perhaps TRBD2 (5 bases). There are 16 residues in the CDR3. V was trimmed by 4 bases and J by 6 bases, leaving 22 bases between them. From germline, CDR1 is SGHVS and CDR2 FNYEAQ. CDR3 amino acids: CASSSLLANNRGEQYF. The DNA of the CDR3 is TGTGCCAGCAGCTCCCTGCTGGCCAATAATCGGGGCGAGCAGTACTTC.

This clonotype is a singleton in its sample. With a much larger clone just one base away, this may be a read error. The chain recombines TRBV29-1 with TRBJ2-5; D unresolved. Germline V gene lookup returns CDR1 SQVTM and CDR2 ANQGSEA. This CDR3 is 13 amino acids long. The CDR3 is CSVEEGRQETQCF. CDR3 bases: TGCAGCGTTGAAGAGGGCAGGCAAGAGACCCAGTGCTTC.

This clonotype was counted ten times or more. CDR3 sequence: CASSQDRDDEQYF. DNA of the CDR3: TGCGCCAGCAGCCAAGATAGAGACGACGAGCAGTACTTC. This sequence joins TRBV4-3 and TRBJ2-7; D uncertain. The ends were cut back, 0 bases at V and 5 bases at J, with 8 bases in the middle. Germline loops: CDR1 LGHNA, CDR2 YSLEER. The CDR3 is made up of 13 amino acids.

This clonotype has only a few counts. This chain uses TRBV6-1 with TRBJ2-7; the D is unclear. There are 15 residues in the CDR3. Germline V lookup: CDR1 MNHNS, CDR2 SASEGT. V lost 3 bases and J lost 2, with 14 bases in between. CDR3 region: CASSEGTPITYEQYF. CDR3 DNA: TGTGCCAGCAGTGAGGGCACCCCCATTACCTACGAGCAGTACTTC.

This clonotype has ten or more counts. The conserved closing phenylalanine or tryptophan is absent in this CDR3, likely reflecting a read error. The chain joins TRBV11-2 to TRBJ1-2; TRBD1 agrees at 7 bases. The CDR3 length is 14 residues. Trimming cost V 5 bases and J 8 bases; bases outside gene matches: 11. Germline lookup yields CDR1 SGHAT and CDR2 FQNNGV. CDR3 in amino acids: CASSLTQGRYGYTL. The DNA for the CDR3 is TGTGCCAGCAGCCTGACACAGGGGAGGTACGGCTACACCCTC.

This clonotype was seen repeatedly, ten times or more. This sequence joins TRBV6-1 and TRBJ2-4; D not resolved. Between the trimmed V and J ends, which lost 2 bases and 0 bases, there was a span of 11 bases. CDR1 is MNHNS, CDR2 SASEGT, per germline. This CDR3 is 16 amino acids long. The CDR3 reads CASSEKPGRAKNIQYF. CDR3 DNA: TGTGCCAGCAGTGAAAAACCCGGACGAGCCAAAAACATTCAGTACTTC.

This clonotype turned up a few times. A much bigger clone sits one base away, suggesting this may be a read error. The genes are TRBV5-1 and TRBJ1-2; a weak D match, TRBD1 (6 bases). Germline CDR1 reads SGHRS; CDR2 reads YFSETQ. This CDR3 comprises 16 residues. V lost 1 base and J 2 bases, leaving 15 bases between the germline ends. The CDR3 DNA follows: TGCGCCAGCAGCTTGTACCCTGGGGGCAGCAACTATGGCTACACCTTC. This sequence encodes CASSLYPGGSNYGYTF. Complete variable domain (other parts from reference TRBV5-1 and TRBJ1-2): KAGVTQTPRYLIKTRGQQVTLSCSPISGHRSVSWYQQTPGQGLQFLFEYFSETQRNKGNFPGRFSGRQFSNSRSEMNVSTLELGDSALYLCASSLYPGGSNYGYTFGSGTRLTVV.

Many counts were recorded for this clonotype. V is TRBV29-1 and J is TRBJ2-5; 9 nucleotides match TRBD2. The V and J ends lost 3 bases and 2 bases, in that order; junction bases with no gene match: 4. The CDR3 has 14 amino acids. Germline V gene lookup returns CDR1 SQVTM and CDR2 ANQGSEA. CDR3 coding DNA: TGCAGCGTTGAGGGGACTAGCAGACAAGAGACCCAGTACTTC. This gives the protein CSVEGTSRQETQYF.

This clonotype appeared many times. The chain couples TRBV20-1 to TRBJ1-1, with D hard to call. Germline CDR1 is DFQATT and CDR2 is SNEGSKA (reference sequence). There are 15 residues in the CDR3. The V and J ends lost 3 bases and 3 bases respectively, with 17 bases between them. CDR3 sequence reads: CSARGMFTEYTEAFF. Written as DNA, the CDR3 is TGCAGTGCTAGGGGGATGTTTACAGAGTACACTGAAGCTTTCTTT.

This clonotype was seen many times. The CDR3 does not end in the conserved phenylalanine or tryptophan, so this is likely a read error. V and J are TRBV24-1 and TRBJ2-7; maybe TRBD2 (6 bases). This CDR3 spans 13 amino acids. Germline V CDR1 and CDR2: KGHDR, SFDVKD. V was trimmed by 1 base and J by 7 bases, leaving 10 bases between them. CDR3 sequence: CATSDFNRGEQYL. The CDR3, as DNA: TGTGCCACCAGTGATTTCAATCGGGGGGAGCAGTACCTC.

This clonotype has a count of ten or more. This chain connects TRBV12-3 or TRBV12-4 to TRBJ1-2; D is unresolved. V shed 1 base and J shed 6 bases, with 6 bases lying between them. The CDR3 spans 12 residues. The CDR3: CASSLVKNGYTF. The CDR3 nucleotides read TGTGCCAGCAGTTTAGTGAAGAATGGCTACACCTTC.

This clonotype was picked up many times. V gene TRBV28 combines with J gene TRBJ2-2; D is unclear. The CDR3 contains 14 residues. The germline V gene has CDR1 MDHEN and CDR2 SYDVKM. The V end was cut by 7 bases, the J end by 0 bases, with 9 bases between. CDR3 loop: CASMAWPNTGELFF. As DNA, the CDR3 is TGTGCCAGCATGGCCTGGCCGAACACCGGGGAGCTGTTTTTT.

In this sample, this clonotype turned up many times. V and J are TRBV30 and TRBJ1-2; D might be TRBD1 (5 bases). CDR1 and CDR2 from the germline V gene are GTSNPN and SVGIG (reference sequence). V was pared by 6 bases and J by 2 bases, with 13 bases between. CDR3 size: 13 residues. In DNA, the CDR3 is TGTGCCTGTAAAGGGGACGTCAACTATGGCTACACCTTC. Translation gives CACKGDVNYGYTF.

This clonotype has ten or more counts. The chain has TRBV4-1 and TRBJ2-7; 7 bases are a match to TRBD2. The germline CDR1 and CDR2 sequences are MGHRA and YSYEKL. The CDR3 is 15 residues long. V shed 1 base, J shed 2 bases, and the junction held 5 bases outside the gene matches. In nucleotides, the CDR3 is TGCGCCAGCAGCCAAGTTATGGGGGGGACCTACGAGCAGTACTTC. Its protein product is CASSQVMGGTYEQYF.

The genes are TRBV12-3 or TRBV12-4 and TRBJ1-3; TRBD1 matches 8 bases. This CDR3 is built from 15 residues. J was trimmed by 2 bases and V by 5 bases; bases with no gene match: 5. The CDR3 DNA is TGTGCCAGCAGTGTCCAGGGGGCCACTGGAAACACCATATATTTT. This codes for CASSVQGATGNTIYF.

This clonotype was counted many times. As DNA, the CDR3 is TGCAGTGCTAGGGGTGCGACAGGGGCGAACTACGAGCAGTACTTC. Translating it yields CSARGATGANYEQYF. This chain connects TRBV20-1 to TRBJ2-7; 8 positions agree with TRBD1. The CDR3 sequence is 15 residues long. V shed 3 bases and J 3 bases; nucleotides not matched to a gene: 10. The V gene's germline CDR1 is DFQATT and CDR2 SNEGSKA (reference sequence).

With regard to this clonotype: A much bigger clone sits one base away, suggesting this may be a read error. V is TRBV20-1 and J is TRBJ2-1, with TRBD2 identical over 7 bases. Germline CDR1 DFQATT, CDR2 SNEGSKA (reference sequence). The CDR3 is 15 residues long. V lost 0 bases, J lost 8 bases, and 10 bases stayed unmatched. The CDR3 bases are TGCAGTGCTAGAGATCAGGAGGGAGGGACCTATGAGCAGTTCTTC. It translates to CSARDQEGGTYEQFF.

Comments on this clonotype: Germline is not matched at one junction end, which may reflect a read error. The V gene is TRBV11-2, the J gene TRBJ2-7; tentatively, D is TRBD1 (6 bases). Looked up from germline, CDR1 is SGHAT and CDR2 is FQNNGV. CDR3 size: 16 residues. The CDR3 DNA reads as TGTGCCAGCAGCGACACCCCGCCGGGACAAGCCTACGAGCAGTGCTTC. Protein sequence: CASSDTPPGQAYEQCF.

The V and J genes are TRBV20-1 and TRBJ1-2; D may be TRBD1 (6 bases). CDR1 is DFQATT, CDR2 SNEGSKA, per germline (reference sequence). V was cut by 5 bases and J by 1 base, with 8 bases left in between. The CDR3 has 12 amino acids. The CDR3 DNA follows: TGCAGTGCTTGGGGGCTTAACTATGGCTACACCTTC. Translated, it gives CSAWGLNYGYTF.

This clonotype was seen at least ten times. The rearrangement uses TRBV12-3 or TRBV12-4 and TRBJ2-7; 8 bases are shared with TRBD1. CDR3 length equals 15 residues. V dropped 6 bases and J dropped 4; count of bases not matched to a gene: 11. CDR3 coding DNA: TGTGCCAGCAGCCTTCTCGGGCAGGGGGCGTACGAGCAGTACTTC. Its protein is CASSLLGQGAYEQYF.

This clonotype was found many times. This chain connects TRBV6-2 or TRBV6-3 to TRBJ2-2, with D possibly being TRBD2 (7 bases). V was clipped by 5 bases and J by 1 base, with 23 bases between them. The germline V gene encodes CDR1 MNHEY and CDR2 SVGEGT. The CDR3 loop spans 19 amino acids. CDR3 protein: CASSRGVWQGSRNTGELFF. CDR3 in DNA: TGTGCCAGCAGTCGGGGGGTATGGCAGGGGAGTCGGAACACCGGGGAGCTGTTTTTT.